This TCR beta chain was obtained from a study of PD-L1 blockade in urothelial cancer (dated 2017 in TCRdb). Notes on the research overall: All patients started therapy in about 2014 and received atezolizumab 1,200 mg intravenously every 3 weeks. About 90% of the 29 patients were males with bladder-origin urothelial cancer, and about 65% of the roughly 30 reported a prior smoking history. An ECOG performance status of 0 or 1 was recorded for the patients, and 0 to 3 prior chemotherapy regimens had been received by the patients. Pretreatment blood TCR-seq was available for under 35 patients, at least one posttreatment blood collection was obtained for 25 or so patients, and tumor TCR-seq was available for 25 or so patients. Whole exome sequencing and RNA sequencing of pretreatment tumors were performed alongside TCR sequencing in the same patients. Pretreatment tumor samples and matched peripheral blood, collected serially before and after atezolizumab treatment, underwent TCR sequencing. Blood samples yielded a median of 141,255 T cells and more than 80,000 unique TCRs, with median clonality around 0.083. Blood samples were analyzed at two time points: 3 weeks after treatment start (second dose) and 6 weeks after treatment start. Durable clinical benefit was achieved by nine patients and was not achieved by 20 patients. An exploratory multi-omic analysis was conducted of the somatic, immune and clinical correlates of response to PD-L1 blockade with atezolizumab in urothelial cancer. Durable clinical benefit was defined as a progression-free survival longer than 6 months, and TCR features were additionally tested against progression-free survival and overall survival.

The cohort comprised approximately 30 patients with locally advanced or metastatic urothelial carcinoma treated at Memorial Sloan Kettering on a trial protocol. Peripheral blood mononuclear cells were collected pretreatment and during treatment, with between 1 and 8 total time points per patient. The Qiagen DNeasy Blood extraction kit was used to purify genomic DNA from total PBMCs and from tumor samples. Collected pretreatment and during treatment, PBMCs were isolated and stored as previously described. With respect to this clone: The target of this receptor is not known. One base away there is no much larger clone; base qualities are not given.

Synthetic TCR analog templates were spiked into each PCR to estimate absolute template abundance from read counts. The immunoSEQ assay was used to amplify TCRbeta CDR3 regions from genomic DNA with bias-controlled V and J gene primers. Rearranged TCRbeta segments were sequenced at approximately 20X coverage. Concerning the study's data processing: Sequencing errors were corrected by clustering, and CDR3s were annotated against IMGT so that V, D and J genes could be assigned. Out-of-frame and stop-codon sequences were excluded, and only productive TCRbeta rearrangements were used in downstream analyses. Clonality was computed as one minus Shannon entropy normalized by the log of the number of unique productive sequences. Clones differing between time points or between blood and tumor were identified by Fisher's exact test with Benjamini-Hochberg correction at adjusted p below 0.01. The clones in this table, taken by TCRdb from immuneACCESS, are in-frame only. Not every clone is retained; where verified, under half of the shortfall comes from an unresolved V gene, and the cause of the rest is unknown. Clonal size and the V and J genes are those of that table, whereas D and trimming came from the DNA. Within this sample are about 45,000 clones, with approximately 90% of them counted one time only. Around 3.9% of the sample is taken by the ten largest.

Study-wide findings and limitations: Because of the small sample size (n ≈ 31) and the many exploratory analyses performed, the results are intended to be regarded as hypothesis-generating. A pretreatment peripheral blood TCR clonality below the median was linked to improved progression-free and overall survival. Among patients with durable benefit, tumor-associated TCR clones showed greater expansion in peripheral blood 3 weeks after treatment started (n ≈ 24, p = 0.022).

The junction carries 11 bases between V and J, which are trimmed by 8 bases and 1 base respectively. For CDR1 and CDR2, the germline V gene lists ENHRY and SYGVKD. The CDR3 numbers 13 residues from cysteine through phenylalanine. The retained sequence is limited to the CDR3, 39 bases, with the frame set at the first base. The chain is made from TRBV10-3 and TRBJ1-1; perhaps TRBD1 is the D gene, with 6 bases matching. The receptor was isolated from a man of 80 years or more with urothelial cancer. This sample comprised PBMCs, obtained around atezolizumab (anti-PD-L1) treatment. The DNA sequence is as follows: TGTGCCATCGGAAGACAGGAGAACACTGAAGCTTTCTTT. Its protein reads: CAIGRQENTEAFF.